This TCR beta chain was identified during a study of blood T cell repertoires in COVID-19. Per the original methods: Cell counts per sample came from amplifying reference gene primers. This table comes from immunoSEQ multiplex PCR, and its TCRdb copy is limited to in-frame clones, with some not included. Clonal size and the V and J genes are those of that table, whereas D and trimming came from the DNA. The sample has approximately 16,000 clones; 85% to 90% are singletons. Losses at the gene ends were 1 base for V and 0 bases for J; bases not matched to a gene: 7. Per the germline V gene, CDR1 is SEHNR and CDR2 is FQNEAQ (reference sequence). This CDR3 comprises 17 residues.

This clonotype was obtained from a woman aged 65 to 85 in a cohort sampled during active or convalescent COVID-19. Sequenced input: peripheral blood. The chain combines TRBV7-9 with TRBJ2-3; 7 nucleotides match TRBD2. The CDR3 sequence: CASSLGDWRGSTDTQYF. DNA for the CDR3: TGTGCCAGCAGCTTAGGTGACTGGCGGGGGAGCACAGATACGCAGTATTTT.